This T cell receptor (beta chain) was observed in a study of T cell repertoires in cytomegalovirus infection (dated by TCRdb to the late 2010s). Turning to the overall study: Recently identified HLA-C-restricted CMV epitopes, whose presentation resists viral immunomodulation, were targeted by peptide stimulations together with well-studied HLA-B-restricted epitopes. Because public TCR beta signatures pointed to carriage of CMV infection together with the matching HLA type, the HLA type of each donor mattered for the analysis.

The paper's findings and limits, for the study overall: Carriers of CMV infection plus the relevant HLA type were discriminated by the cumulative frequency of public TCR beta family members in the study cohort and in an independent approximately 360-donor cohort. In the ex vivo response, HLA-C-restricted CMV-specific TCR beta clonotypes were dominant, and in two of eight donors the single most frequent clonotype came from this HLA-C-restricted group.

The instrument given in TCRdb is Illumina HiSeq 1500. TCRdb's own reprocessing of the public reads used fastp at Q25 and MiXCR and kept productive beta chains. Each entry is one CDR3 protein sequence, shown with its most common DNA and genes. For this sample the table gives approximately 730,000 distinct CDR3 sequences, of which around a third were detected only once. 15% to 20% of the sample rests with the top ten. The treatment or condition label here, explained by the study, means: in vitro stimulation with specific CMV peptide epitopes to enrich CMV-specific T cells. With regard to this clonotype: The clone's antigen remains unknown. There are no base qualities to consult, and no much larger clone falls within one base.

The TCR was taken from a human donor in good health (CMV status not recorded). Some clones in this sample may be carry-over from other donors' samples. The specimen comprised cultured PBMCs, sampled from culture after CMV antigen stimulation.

The CDR3: CAISELGNYGYTF. The bases are TGTGCCATCAGTGAGTTGGGGAACTATGGCTACACCTTC. This receptor chain uses TRBV10-3 and TRBJ1-2; the D gene is not confidently resolved. Cut back by 1 base and 2 bases, the V and J ends lie 5 bases apart. For CDR1 and CDR2, the germline V gene lists ENHRY and SYGVKD. Including cysteine and phenylalanine, the CDR3 has 13 amino acids. Here the CDR3 DNA is all that survives: 39 bases in frame from base 1.